This TCR beta chain comes out of a study of early T cells in non-severe SARS-CoV-2 infection. Whole-study context: Unsorted whole-blood RNA was sequenced in bulk, leaving chains unpaired.

Trimming removed 4 bases at V and 4 bases at J, with 7 bases between. The CDR3 spans 13 residues. The germline CDR1 and CDR2 sequences are MNHEY and SMNVEV (reference sequence). Study-level results: Missing private and CD4 specificities, VDJdb matching favored anti-spike CD8 responses.

This clonotype has only a few counts. What it recognizes is unknown. Individual cDNA molecules each received unique molecular identifiers attached to them. TCRdb re-called the 5' RACE reads through MiXCR, storing one row per CDR3 protein. The profile shows tens of thousands of distinct CDR3 sequences, less than 7.5% of them singletons. The specimen comprised whole blood, sampled at baseline. The receptor was derived from an adult who was a healthcare worker with PCR-confirmed SARS-CoV-2 infection or an uninfected control (not recorded which). The chain has TRBV27 and TRBJ1-4; D gene unclear. CDR3: CASSSRINEKLFF. In DNA, the CDR3 is TGTGCCAGCAGTTCCCGGATTAATGAAAAACTGTTTTTT.